This paragraph covers one T cell receptor beta chain sequence. The CDR3 extends over 18 amino acids. Germline V lookup: CDR1 MDHEN, CDR2 SYDVKM. After removal of 2 bases from V and 6 bases from J, the junction contained 15 bases not matched to a gene. This sample stems from a study of T-cell reconstitution after alpha-beta-depleted transplantation in children. Unique molecular identifiers were used in preparing the TCRbeta library. Each CDR3 protein gets one entry after TCRdb re-called the PCR reads with MiXCR. The sample holds around 400,000 distinct CDR3 sequences, about a fifth seen once. Here the sequenced sample was PBMCs from the stem cell graft donor, taken from the stem cell graft. The J gene is TRBJ2-2, the V gene TRBV28, with 7 bases fitting TRBD2. The TCR sequence derives from a human donor who donated a stem cell graft to a child with acute myeloid leukemia. The CDR3 here is CASSLGHPAGESAGELFF. CDR3 nucleotide sequence: TGTGCCAGCAGTTTAGGTCATCCGGCGGGAGAAAGTGCCGGGGAGCTGTTTTTT. Combining the CDR3 with reference TRBV28 and TRBJ2-2 gives the whole variable domain DVKVTQSSRYLVKRTGEKVFLECVQDMDHENMFWYRQDPGLGLRLIYFSYDVKMKEKGDIPEGYSVSREKKERFSLILESASTNQTSMYLCASSLGHPAGESAGELFFGEGSRLTVL.